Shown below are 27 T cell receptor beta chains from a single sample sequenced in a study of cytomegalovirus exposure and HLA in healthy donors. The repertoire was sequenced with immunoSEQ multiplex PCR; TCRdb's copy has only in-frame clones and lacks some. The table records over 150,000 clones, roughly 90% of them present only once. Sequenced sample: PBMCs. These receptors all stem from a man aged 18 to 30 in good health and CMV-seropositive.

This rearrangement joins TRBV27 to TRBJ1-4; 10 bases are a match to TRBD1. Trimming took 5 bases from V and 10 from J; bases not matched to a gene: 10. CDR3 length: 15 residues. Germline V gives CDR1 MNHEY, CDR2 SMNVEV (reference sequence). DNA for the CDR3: TGTGCCAGCAGTCCGGAGCTTGGACAGGGGGGAAAACTGTTTTTT. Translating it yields CASSPELGQGGKLFF.

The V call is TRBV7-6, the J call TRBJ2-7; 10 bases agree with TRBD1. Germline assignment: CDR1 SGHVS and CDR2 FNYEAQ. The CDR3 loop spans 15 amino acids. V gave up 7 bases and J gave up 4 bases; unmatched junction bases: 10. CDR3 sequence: CASTSTGGGSYEQYF. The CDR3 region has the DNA TGTGCCAGCACTTCGACAGGGGGCGGATCTTACGAGCAGTACTTC.

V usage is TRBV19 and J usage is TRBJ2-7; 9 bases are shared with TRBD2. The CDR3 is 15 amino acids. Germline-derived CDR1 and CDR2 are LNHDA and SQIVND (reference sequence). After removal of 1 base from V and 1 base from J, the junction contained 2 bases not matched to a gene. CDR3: CASSIGREGSYEQYF. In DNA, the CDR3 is TGTGCCAGTAGTATAGGGCGGGAGGGATCCTACGAGCAGTACTTC. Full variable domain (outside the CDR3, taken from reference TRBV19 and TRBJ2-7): DGGITQSPKYLFRKEGQNVTLSCEQNLNHDAMYWYRQDPGQGLRLIYYSQIVNDFQKGDIAEGYSVSREKKESFPLTVTSAQKNPTAFYLCASSIGREGSYEQYFGPGTRLTVT.

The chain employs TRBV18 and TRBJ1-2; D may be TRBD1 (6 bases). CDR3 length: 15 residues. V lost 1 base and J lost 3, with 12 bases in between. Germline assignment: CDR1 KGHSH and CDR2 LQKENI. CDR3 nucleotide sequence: TGTGCCAGCTCACCACGCAGGGGCGCTGACTATGGCTACACCTTC. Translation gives CASSPRRGADYGYTF.

The CDR3 protein is CASSLVSRSYEQYF. The DNA for the CDR3 is TGTGCCAGCAGCTTAGTTTCCAGGTCCTACGAGCAGTACTTC. The rearrangement links TRBV11-2 to TRBJ2-7; D is ambiguous. The CDR3 consists of 14 residues. V was cut by 1 base and J by 1 base, with 8 bases left in between. The V gene's germline CDR1 is SGHAT and CDR2 FQNNGV.

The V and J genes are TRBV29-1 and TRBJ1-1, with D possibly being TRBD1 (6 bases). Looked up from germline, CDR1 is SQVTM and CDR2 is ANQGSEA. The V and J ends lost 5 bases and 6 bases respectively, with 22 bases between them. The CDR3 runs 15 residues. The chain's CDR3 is CSVTPRGSGEAEAFF. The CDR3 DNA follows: TGCAGCGTTACCCCCAGGGGTTCGGGTGAGGCTGAAGCTTTCTTT.

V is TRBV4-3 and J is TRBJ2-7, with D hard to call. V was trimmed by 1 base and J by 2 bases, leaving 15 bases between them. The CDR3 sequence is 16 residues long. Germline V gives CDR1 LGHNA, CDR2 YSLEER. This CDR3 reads CASSQAPQVSPYEQYF. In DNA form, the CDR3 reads TGCGCCAGCAGCCAAGCCCCGCAGGTCAGCCCCTACGAGCAGTACTTC.

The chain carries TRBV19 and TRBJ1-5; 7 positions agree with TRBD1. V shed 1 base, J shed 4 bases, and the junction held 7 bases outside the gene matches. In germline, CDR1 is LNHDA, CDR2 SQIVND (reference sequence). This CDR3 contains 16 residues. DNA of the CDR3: TGTGCCAGTAGTATAGGGGGGACAGTAAAGAATCAGCCCCAGCATTTT. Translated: CASSIGGTVKNQPQHF.

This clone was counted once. The CDR3 loop reads CASSPREGSSNQPQHF. CDR3 sequence (DNA): TGTGCCAGCTCACCTAGGGAGGGTTCGAGCAATCAGCCCCAGCATTTT. This chain links TRBV18 with TRBJ1-5; no reliable D call. The germline V gene encodes CDR1 KGHSH and CDR2 LQKENI. Trimming shortened V by 3 bases and J by 1 base, and 13 bases separated the two germline ends. This CDR3 is 16 amino acids long. The full variable domain, rest sourced from reference TRBV18 and TRBJ1-5, is NAGVMQNPRHLVRRRGQEARLRCSPMKGHSHVYWYRQLPEEGLKFMVYLQKENIIDESGMPKERFSAEFPKEGPSILRIQQVVRGDSAAYFCASSPREGSSNQPQHFGDGTRLSIL.

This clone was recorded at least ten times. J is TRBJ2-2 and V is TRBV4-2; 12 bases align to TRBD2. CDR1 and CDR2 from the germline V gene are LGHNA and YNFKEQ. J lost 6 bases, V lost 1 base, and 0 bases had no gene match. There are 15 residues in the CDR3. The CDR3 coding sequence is TGTGCCAGCAGCCAAGGACTAGCGGGAGCCGGGGAGCTGTTTTTT. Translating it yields CASSQGLAGAGELFF.

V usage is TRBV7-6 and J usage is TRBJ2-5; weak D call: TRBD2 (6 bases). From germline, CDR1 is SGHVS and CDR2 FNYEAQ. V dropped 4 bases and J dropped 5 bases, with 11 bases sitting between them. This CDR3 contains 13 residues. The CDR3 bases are TGTGCCAGCAGCTCGGGGGTTCGGGAGACCCAGTACTTC. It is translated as CASSSGVRETQYF. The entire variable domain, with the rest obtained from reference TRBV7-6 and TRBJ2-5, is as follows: GAGVSQSPRYKVTKRGQDVALRCDPISGHVSLYWYRQALGQGPEFLTYFNYEAQQDKSGLPNDRFSAERPEGSISTLTIQRTEQRDSAMYRCASSSGVRETQYFGPGTRLLVL.

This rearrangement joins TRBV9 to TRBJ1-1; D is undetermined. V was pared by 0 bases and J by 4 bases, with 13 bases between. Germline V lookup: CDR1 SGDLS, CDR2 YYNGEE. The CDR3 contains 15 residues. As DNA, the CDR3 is TGTGCCAGCAGCGTAGGTGCAGGACTGGGCACTGAAGCTTTCTTT. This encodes CASSVGAGLGTEAFF.

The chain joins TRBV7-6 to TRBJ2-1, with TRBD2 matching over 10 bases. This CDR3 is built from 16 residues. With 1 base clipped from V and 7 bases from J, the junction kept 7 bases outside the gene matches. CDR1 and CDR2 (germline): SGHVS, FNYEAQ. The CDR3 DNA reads TGTGCCAGCAGCTTAGGGCTAGCGGGAGCTCAGAATGAGCAGTTCTTC. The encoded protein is CASSLGLAGAQNEQFF.

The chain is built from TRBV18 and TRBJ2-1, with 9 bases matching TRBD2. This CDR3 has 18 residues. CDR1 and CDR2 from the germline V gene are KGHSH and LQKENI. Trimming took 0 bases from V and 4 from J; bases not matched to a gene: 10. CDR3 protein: CASSPPQSAGGRYNEQFF. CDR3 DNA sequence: TGTGCCAGCTCACCACCTCAATCGGCGGGGGGGCGGTACAATGAGCAGTTCTTC.

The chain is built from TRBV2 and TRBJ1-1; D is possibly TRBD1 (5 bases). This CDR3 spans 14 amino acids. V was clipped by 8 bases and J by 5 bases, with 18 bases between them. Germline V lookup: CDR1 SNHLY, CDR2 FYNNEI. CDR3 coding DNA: TGTGCCAGCCGCGGGACTCCGGCGCGGACTGAAGCTTTCTTT. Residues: CASRGTPARTEAFF.

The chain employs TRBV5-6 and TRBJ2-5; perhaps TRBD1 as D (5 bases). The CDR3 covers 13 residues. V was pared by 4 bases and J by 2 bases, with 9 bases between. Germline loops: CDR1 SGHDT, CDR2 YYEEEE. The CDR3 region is CASSGQVQETQYF. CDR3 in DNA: TGTGCCAGCAGCGGACAAGTACAAGAGACCCAGTACTTC.

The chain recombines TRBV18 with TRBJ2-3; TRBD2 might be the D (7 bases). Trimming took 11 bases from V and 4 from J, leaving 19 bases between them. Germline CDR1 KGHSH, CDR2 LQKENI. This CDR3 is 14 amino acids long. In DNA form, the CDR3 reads TGTGCCGCCAGCTCACACGGGGGGCCAGATACGCAGTATTTT. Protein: CAASSHGGPDTQYF.

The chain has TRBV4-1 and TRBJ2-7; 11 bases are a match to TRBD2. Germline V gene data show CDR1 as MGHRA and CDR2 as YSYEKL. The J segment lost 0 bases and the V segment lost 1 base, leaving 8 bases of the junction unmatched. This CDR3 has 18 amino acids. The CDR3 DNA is TGCGCCAGCAGCCAAGGGGCTAGCGGGAGGCCTAGCTCCTACGAGCAGTACTTC. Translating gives CASSQGASGRPSSYEQYF.

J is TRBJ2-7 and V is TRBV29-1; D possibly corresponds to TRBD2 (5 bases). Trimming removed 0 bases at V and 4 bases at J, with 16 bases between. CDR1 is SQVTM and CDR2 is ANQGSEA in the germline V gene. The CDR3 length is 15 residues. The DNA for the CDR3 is TGCAGCGTTGAAGATGAGAGGGCGCCCAATTACGAGCAGTACTTC. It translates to CSVEDERAPNYEQYF.

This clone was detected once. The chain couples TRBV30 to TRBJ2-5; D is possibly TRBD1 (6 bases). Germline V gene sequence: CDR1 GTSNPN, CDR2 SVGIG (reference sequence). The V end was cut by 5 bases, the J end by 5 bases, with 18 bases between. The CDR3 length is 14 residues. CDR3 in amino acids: CAWDRMNVGETQYF. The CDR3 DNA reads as TGTGCCTGGGACAGGATGAATGTTGGGGAGACCCAGTACTTC.

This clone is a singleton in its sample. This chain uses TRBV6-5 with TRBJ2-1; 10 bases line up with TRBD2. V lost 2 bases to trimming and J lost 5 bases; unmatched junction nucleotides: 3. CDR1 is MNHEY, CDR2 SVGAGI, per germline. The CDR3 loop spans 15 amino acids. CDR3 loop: CASSYKSGRDNEQFF. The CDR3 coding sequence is TGTGCCAGCAGTTACAAAAGCGGGAGGGACAATGAGCAGTTCTTC.

The CDR3 nucleotides read TGTGCCAGTACCCGTAGCGGGAGGAGAAACGAGCAGTACTTC. Protein sequence: CASTRSGRRNEQYF. The V gene is TRBV11-2, the J gene TRBJ2-7, with TRBD2 matching 10 bases. The germline gives CDR1 SGHAT, CDR2 FQNNGV. V shed 9 bases, J shed 5 bases, and the junction held 10 bases outside the gene matches. The CDR3 totals 14 residues.

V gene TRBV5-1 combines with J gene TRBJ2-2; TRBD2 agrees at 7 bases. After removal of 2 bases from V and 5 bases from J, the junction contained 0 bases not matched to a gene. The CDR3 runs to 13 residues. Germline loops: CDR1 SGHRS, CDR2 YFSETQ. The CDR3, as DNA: TGCGCCAGCAGCTTAGCGGGAACCGGGGAGCTGTTTTTT. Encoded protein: CASSLAGTGELFF.

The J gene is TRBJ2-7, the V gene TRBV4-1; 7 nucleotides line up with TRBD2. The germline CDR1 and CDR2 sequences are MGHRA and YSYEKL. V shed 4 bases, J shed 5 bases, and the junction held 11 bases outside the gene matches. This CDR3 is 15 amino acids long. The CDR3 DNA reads TGCGCCAGCAGCCCCCCGGGGAGGGAGGTGGACGAGCAGTACTTC. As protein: CASSPPGREVDEQYF.

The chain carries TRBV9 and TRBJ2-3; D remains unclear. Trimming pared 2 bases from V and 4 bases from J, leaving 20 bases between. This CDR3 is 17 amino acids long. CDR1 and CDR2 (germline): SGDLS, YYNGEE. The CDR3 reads CASSVLGEPHRADTQYF. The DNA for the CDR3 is TGTGCCAGCAGCGTCCTCGGTGAGCCCCACCGCGCAGATACGCAGTATTTT.

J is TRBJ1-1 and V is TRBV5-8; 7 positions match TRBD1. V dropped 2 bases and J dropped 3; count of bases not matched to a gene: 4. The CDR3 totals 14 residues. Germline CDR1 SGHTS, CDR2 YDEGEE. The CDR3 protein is CASSLDRVDTEAFF. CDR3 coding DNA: TGTGCCAGCAGCTTAGACAGGGTGGACACTGAAGCTTTCTTT.

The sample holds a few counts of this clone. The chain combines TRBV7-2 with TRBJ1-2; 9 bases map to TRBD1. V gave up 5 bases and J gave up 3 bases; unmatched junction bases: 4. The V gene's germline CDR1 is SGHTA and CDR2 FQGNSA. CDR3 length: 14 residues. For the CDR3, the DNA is TGTGCCAGCAGCCGGGACAGGGCTGACTATGGCTACACCTTC. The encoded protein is CASSRDRADYGYTF. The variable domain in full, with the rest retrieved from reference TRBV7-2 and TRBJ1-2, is GAGVSQSPSNKVTEKGKDVELRCDPISGHTALYWYRQSLGQGLEFLIYFQGNSAPDKSGLPSDRFSAERTGGSVSTLTIQRTQQEDSAVYLCASSRDRADYGYTFGSGTRLTVV.